In its sample, the clone carrying this T cell receptor (beta chain) was seen a few times. This specimen comes from a study of shared clonotypes between healthy human individuals. Looking at the study overall: The donor pool was made up of two women and a few men aged 18 to 49.

Naive CD8 cells lacked CD45RO and underwent positive selection for CCR7, leaving out terminally differentiated effector memory CD45RA+ cells. Repertoires were generated with immunoSEQ multiplex PCR, while TCRdb's copy carries only in-frame clones and drops some. The sample records about 2.1 million clones, around 95% being singletons. The sequence was collected from a man aged 18 to 30 in good health. Some clones in this sample may be carry-over from other donors' samples. Sequenced: naive CD8+ T cells from PBMCs.

Here the CDR3 reads CASRKRTDTQYF. The CDR3 DNA reads as TGTGCCAGTCGTAAACGGACAGATACGCAGTATTTT. This chain uses TRBV27 with TRBJ2-3; D is undetermined. Per the germline V gene, CDR1 is MNHEY and CDR2 is SMNVEV (reference sequence). Trimming pared 9 bases from V and 3 bases from J, leaving 10 bases between. The CDR3 sequence is 12 residues long.